This T cell receptor (beta chain) was obtained from a study of T cell repertoires in cytomegalovirus infection. About the research overall: Public TCR beta signature analysis indicated the presence of both CMV infection and matching HLA type. Study-level results: Summed frequency of shared TCR beta families picked out CMV carriers who also had the relevant HLA. HLA-C-restricted, CMV-specific TCR beta clonotypes were dominant ex vivo.

As regards this clonotype: Its specificity is not known.

TCRdb re-derived calls from the reads in MiXCR, one entry per CDR3 protein. The data show 300,000 to 400,000 distinct CDR3 sequences, 9.5% seen once. The sequenced material came from PBMCs. This sequence was found in a human donor in good health (CMV status not recorded). Some clones in this sample may be carry-over from other donors' samples.

CDR3 DNA: TGTGCCAGCAGTTTGACGGGGGCGCGAGATACGCAGTATTTT. Protein: CASSLTGARDTQYF. The chain carries TRBV7-3 and TRBJ2-3, with D perhaps matching TRBD1 or TRBD2 (6 bases each). Germline values: CDR1 SGHTA, CDR2 FQGTGA. This CDR3 region has 14 residues. Trimming took 6 bases from V and 5 from J, leaving 15 bases between them.